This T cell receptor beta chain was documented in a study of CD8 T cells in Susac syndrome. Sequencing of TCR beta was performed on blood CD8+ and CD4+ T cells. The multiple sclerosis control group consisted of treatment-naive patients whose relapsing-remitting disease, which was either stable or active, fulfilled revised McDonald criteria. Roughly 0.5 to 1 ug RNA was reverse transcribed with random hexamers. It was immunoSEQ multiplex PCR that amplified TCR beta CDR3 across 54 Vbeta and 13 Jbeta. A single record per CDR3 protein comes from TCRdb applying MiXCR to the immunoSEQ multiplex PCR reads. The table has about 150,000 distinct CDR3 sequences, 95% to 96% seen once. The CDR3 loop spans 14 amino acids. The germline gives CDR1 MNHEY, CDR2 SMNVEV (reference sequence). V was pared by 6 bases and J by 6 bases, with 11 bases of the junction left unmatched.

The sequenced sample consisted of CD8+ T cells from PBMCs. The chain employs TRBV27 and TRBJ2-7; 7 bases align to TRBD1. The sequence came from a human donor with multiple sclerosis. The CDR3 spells CASRGRGGEGEQYF. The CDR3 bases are TGTGCCAGCAGGGGACGAGGGGGCGAAGGCGAGCAGTACTTC.